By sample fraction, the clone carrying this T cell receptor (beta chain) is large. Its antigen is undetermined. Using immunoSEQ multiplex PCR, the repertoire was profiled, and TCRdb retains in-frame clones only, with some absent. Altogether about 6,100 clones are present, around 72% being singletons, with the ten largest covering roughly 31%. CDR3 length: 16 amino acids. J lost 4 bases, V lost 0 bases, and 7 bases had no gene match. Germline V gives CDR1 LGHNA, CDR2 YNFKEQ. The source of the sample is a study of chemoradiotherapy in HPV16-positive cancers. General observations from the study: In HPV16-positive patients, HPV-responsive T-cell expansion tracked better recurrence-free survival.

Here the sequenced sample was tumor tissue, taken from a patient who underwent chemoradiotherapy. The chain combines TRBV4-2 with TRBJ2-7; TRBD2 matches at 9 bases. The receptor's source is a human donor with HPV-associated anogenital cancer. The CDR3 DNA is TGTGCCAGCAGCCAAGAATTTAGCGGGAGTGTGTACGAGCAGTACTTC. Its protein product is CASSQEFSGSVYEQYF.